The next 2 T cell receptor beta chains were all read from a single sample in a study of T cells in Graves' hyperthyroidism and ophthalmopathy (dated by TCRdb to about 2019). Libraries were prepared through multiplex PCR. Sequencing was performed on an Illumina HiSeq 2000. The TCR beta CDR3 regions were amplified from the RNA transcripts. A first-round RT-PCR of the TCR CDR3 used the HTBI primer set with the Qiagen OneStep RT-PCR kit. The public sequencing data were trimmed at Q25 with fastp and processed into clonotypes with MiXCR by TCRdb, which kept only in-frame beta chains. Each entry merges the rows of one CDR3 protein and shows their most common DNA and genes. The sample table lists nearly 600,000 distinct CDR3 sequences, 13% to 15% of them with a count of one. The ten largest clones take up about 7% of the sample. The sample taken for sequencing was blood. These receptors originate from a young woman with Graves' ophthalmopathy.

This clonotype was seen at least ten times. The V gene is TRBV28, the J gene TRBJ1-2, with 8 positions matching TRBD1. Germline V CDR1 and CDR2: MDHEN, SYDVKM. This CDR3 is built from 15 residues. V shed 5 bases, J shed 7 bases, and the junction held 12 bases outside the gene matches. The CDR3 region is CASSPSQGARRGYTF. The CDR3 region has the DNA TGTGCCAGCAGTCCGAGCCAGGGGGCGCGACGTGGCTACACCTTC.

This clonotype came up many times. The chain combines TRBV4-3 with TRBJ1-1; D is unclear. CDR1 is LGHNA and CDR2 is YSLEER in the germline V gene. Between the trimmed V and J ends, which lost 3 bases and 3 bases, there was a span of 8 bases. CDR3 length: 13 residues. The CDR3 loop reads CASSHASYTEAFF. Here the CDR3 DNA reads TGCGCCAGCAGCCATGCCAGTTACACTGAAGCTTTCTTT.